This T cell receptor (beta chain) was identified during a study of blood T cell repertoires in COVID-19. Trimming cost V 2 bases and J 4 bases, with 18 bases left between them. CDR3 length equals 16 residues. Germline CDR1 reads SGDLS; CDR2 reads YYNGEE. Using immunoSEQ multiplex PCR, the repertoire was profiled, and TCRdb retains in-frame clones only, with some absent. The sample lists about 140,000 clones, about three quarters seen once, with 9% in the top ten. Sample: peripheral blood. The TCR sequence derives from a woman aged 45-59 years with active or convalescent COVID-19. This chain connects TRBV9 to TRBJ2-5; D may be TRBD1 (6 bases). This CDR3 is CASSVTQGAPRETQYF. Written as DNA, the CDR3 is TGTGCCAGCAGCGTTACACAGGGAGCCCCTAGAGAGACCCAGTACTTC. Full variable domain (missing parts from reference TRBV9 and TRBJ2-5): DSGVTQTPKHLITATGQRVTLRCSPRSGDLSVYWYQQSLDQGLQFLIQYYNGEERAKGNILERFSAQQFPDLHSELNLSSLELGDSALYFCASSVTQGAPRETQYFGPGTRLLVL.